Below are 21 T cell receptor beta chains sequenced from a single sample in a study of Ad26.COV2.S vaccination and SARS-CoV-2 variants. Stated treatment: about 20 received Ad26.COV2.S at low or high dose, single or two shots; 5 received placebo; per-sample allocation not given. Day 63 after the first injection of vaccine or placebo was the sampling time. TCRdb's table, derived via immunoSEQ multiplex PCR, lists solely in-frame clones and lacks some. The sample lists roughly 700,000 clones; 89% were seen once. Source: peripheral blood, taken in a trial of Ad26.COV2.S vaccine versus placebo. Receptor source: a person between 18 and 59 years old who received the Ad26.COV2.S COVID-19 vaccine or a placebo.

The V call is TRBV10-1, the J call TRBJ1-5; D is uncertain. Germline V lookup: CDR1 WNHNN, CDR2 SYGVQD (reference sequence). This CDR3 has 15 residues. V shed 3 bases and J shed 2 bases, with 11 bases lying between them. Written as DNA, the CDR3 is TGCGCCAGCAGTGAAGGCCGGTTCCGCAATCAGCCCCAGCATTTT. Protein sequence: CASSEGRFRNQPQHF.

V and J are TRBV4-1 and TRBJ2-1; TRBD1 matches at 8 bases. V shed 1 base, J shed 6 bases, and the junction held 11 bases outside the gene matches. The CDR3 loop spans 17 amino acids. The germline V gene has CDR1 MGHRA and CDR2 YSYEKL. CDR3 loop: CASSQASRTGRTNEQFF. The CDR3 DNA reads TGCGCCAGCAGCCAAGCGTCACGGACAGGGCGGACCAATGAGCAGTTCTTC.

In nucleotides, the CDR3 is TGTGCCAGCAGCTTAAGACAGGATGGGGAAAAACTGTTTTTT. It specifies CASSLRQDGEKLFF. The chain is built from TRBV7-2 and TRBJ1-4; tentatively, D is TRBD1 (6 bases). CDR1 is SGHTA and CDR2 is FQGNSA in the germline V gene. The CDR3 extends over 14 amino acids. Trimming stripped 2 bases from V and 8 bases from J, with 12 bases between.

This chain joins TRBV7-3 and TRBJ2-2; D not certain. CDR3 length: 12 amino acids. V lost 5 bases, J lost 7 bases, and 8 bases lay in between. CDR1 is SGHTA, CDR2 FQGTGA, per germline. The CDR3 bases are TGTGCCAGCAGCCTGAAAGGCGGGGAGCTGTTTTTT. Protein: CASSLKGGELFF.

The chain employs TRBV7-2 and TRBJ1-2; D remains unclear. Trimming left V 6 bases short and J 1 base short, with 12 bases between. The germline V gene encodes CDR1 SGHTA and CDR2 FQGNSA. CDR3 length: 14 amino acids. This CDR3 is CASSQVAGNYGYTF. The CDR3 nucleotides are TGTGCCAGCAGTCAAGTGGCGGGTAACTATGGCTACACCTTC.

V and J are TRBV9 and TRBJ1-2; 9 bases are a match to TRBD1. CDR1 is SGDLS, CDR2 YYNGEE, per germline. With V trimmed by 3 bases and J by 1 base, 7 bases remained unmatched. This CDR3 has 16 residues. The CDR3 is CASSAPGQGINYGYTF. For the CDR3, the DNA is TGTGCCAGCAGCGCACCGGGACAGGGTATTAACTATGGCTACACCTTC.

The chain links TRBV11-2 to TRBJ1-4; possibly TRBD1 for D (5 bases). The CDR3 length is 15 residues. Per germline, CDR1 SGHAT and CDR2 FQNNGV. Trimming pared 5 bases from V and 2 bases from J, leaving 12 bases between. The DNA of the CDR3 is TGTGCCAGCAGCAGCCGGGGACCCACTAATGAAAAACTGTTTTTT. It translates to CASSSRGPTNEKLFF.

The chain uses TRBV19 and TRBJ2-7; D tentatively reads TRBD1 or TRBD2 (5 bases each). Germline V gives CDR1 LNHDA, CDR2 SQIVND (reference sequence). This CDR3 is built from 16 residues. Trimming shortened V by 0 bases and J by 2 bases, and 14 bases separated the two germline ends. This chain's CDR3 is CASSIDSGQAAYEQYF. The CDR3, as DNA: TGTGCCAGTAGTATAGATTCGGGGCAGGCAGCCTACGAGCAGTACTTC. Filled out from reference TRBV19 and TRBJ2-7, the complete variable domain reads DGGITQSPKYLFRKEGQNVTLSCEQNLNHDAMYWYRQDPGQGLRLIYYSQIVNDFQKGDIAEGYSVSREKKESFPLTVTSAQKNPTAFYLCASSIDSGQAAYEQYFGPGTRLTVT.

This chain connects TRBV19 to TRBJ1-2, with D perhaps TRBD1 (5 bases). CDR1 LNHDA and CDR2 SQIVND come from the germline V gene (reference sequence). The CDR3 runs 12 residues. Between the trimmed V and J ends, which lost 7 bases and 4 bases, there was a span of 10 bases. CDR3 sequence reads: CASNEGRYGYTF. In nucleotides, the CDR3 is TGTGCCAGTAACGAGGGACGCTATGGCTACACCTTC.

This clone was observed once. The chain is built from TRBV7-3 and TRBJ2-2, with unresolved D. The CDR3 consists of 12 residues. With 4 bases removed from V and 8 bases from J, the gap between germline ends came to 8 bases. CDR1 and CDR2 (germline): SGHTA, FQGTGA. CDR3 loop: CASSSTPGELFF. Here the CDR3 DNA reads TGTGCCAGCAGCTCAACTCCGGGGGAGCTGTTTTTT. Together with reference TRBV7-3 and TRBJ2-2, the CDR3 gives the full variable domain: GAGVSQTPSNKVTEKGKYVELRCDPISGHTALYWYRQSLGQGPEFLIYFQGTGAADDSGLPNDRFFAVRPEGSVSTLKIQRTERGDSAVYLCASSSTPGELFFGEGSRLTVL.

As DNA, the CDR3 is TGTGCCAGCAGACTCGGACCGTCCGGGGAGCAGTACTTC. Its translation: CASRLGPSGEQYF. V usage is TRBV3-1 (or the pseudogene TRBV3-2) and J usage is TRBJ2-7; no definite D call. The CDR3 length is 13 residues. Germline CDR1 and CDR2: LGHDT and YNNKEL (reference sequence). The V gene lost 6 bases and the J gene lost 7 bases, with 16 bases spanning the gap.

CDR3 DNA sequence: TGTGCCAGCAGTCGCGAATTGCGACAGGCCTACAATGAGCAGTTCTTC. As protein: CASSRELRQAYNEQFF. This chain joins TRBV4-2 and TRBJ2-1, with a tentative D call TRBD1 (6 bases). The germline V and J ends were trimmed by 6 bases and 2 bases, with 17 bases remaining between them. The length of the CDR3 is 16 residues. In germline, CDR1 is LGHNA, CDR2 YNFKEQ.

This CDR3 reads CASSLSPSGRYF. As DNA, the CDR3 is TGTGCCAGCAGTTTATCTCCTAGCGGAAGATACTTC. The V call is TRBV28, the J call TRBJ2-7, with 7 bases fitting TRBD2. The V segment lost 1 base and the J segment 13 bases; nucleotides outside the gene matches: 7. There are 12 residues in the CDR3. CDR1 is MDHEN, CDR2 SYDVKM, per germline.

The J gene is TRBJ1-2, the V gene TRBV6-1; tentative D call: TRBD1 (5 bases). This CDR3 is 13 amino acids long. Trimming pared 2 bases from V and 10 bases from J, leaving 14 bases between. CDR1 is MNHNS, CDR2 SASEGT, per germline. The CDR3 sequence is CASSESDRGAYTF. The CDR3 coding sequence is TGTGCCAGCAGTGAATCGGATAGGGGAGCCTACACCTTC.

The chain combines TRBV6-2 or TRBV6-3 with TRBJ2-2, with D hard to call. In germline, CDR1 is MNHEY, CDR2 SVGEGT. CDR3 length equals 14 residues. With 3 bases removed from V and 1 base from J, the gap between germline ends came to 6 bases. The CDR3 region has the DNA TGTGCCAGCAGTTATATGCGGAACACCGGGGAGCTGTTTTTT. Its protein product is CASSYMRNTGELFF.

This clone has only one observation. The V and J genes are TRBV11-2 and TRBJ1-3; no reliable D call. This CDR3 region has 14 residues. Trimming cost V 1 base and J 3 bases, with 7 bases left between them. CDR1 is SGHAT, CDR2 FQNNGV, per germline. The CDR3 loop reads CASSLGPDGNTIYF. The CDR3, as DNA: TGTGCCAGCAGCTTAGGGCCAGATGGAAACACCATATATTTT.

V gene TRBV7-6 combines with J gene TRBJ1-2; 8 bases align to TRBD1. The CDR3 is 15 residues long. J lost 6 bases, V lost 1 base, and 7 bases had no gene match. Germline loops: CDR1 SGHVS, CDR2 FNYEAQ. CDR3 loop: CASSLGGRGRDGYTF. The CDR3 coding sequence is TGTGCCAGCAGCTTAGGGGGCAGGGGGCGCGATGGCTACACCTTC.

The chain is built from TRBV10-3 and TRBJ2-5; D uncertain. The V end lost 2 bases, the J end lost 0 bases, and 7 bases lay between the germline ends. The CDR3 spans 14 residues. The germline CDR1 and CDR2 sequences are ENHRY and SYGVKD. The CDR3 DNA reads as TGTGCCATCAGTGAGCCGACGGACCAAGAGACCCAGTACTTC. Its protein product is CAISEPTDQETQYF.

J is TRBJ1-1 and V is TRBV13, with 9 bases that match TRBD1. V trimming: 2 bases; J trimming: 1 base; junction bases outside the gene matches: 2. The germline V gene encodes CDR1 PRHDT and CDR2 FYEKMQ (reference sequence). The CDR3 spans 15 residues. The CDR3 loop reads CASSLLGQGNTEAFF. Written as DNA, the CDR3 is TGTGCCAGCAGCTTATTGGGACAGGGGAACACTGAAGCTTTCTTT. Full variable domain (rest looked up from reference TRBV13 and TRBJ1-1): AAGVIQSPRHLIKEKRETATLKCYPIPRHDTVYWYQQGPGQDPQFLISFYEKMQSDKGSIPDRFSAQQFSDYHSELNMSSLELGDSALYFCASSLLGQGNTEAFFGQGTRLTVV.

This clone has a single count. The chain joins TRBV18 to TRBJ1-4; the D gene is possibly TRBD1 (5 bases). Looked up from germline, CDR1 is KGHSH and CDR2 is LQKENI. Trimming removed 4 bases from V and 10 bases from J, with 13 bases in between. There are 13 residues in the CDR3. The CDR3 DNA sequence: TGTGCCAGCTCACAATCACAGGAGGTAAAACTGTTTTTT. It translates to CASSQSQEVKLFF.

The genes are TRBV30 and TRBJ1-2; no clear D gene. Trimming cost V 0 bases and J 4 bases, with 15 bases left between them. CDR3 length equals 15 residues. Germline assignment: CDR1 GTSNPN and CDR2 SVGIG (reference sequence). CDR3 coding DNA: TGTGCCTGGAGTGTGCTGGGTGCCGTGATCTATGGCTACACCTTC. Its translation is CAWSVLGAVIYGYTF.